This T cell receptor beta chain comes out of a study of early T cells in non-severe SARS-CoV-2 infection. Study-wide context: Sequenced bulk RNA came from whole blood that was unsorted, and chains were unpaired.

Notes on the study in general: Private and CD4 specificities were missed by VDJdb matching, which favored anti-spike CD8 responses.

Worth noting for this clonotype: What it recognizes is unknown.

Deletions cut 7 bases from V and 2 bases from J, with 11 bases between. The CDR3 sequence is 13 residues long. The germline gives CDR1 SQVTM, CDR2 ANQGSEA. Each single cDNA molecule received a unique molecular identifier. TCRdb redid the calling of the 5' RACE reads with MiXCR, one entry per CDR3 protein. Here the sample spans tens of thousands of distinct CDR3 sequences, 3.5% to 5% being singletons. Sequencing was done on a sample of whole blood. The receptor was isolated from an adult who was a healthcare worker with PCR-confirmed SARS-CoV-2 infection or an uninfected control (not recorded which). This chain joins TRBV29-1 and TRBJ2-2; D gene unclear. CDR3: CSGLSSNTGELFF. For the CDR3, the DNA is TGCAGCGGATTGTCTTCTAACACCGGGGAGCTGTTTTTT.